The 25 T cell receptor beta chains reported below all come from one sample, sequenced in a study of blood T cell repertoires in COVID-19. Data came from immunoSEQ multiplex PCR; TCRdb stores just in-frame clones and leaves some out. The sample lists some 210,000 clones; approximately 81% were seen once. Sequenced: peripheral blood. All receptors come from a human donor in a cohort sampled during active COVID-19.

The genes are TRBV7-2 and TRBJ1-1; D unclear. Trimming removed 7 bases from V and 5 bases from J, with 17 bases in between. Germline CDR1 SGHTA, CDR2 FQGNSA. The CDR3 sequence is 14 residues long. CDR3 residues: CASTVTPSSTEAFF. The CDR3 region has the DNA TGTGCCAGCACCGTGACCCCCTCTAGTACTGAAGCTTTCTTT.

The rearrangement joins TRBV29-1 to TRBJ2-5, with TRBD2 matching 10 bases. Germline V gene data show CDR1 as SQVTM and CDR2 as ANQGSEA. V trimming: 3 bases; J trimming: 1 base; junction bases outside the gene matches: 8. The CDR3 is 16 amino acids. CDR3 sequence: CSVDGSTSGAQETQYF. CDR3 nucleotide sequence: TGCAGCGTTGATGGTTCAACTAGCGGGGCCCAAGAGACCCAGTACTTC.

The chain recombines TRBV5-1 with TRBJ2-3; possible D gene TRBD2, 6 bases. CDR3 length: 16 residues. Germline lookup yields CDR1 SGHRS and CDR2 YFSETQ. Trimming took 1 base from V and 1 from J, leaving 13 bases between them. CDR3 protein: CASSLIPGVGTDTQYF. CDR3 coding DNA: TGCGCCAGCAGCTTGATTCCGGGAGTGGGCACAGATACGCAGTATTTT. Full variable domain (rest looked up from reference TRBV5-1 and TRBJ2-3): KAGVTQTPRYLIKTRGQQVTLSCSPISGHRSVSWYQQTPGQGLQFLFEYFSETQRNKGNFPGRFSGRQFSNSRSEMNVSTLELGDSALYLCASSLIPGVGTDTQYFGPGTRLTVL.

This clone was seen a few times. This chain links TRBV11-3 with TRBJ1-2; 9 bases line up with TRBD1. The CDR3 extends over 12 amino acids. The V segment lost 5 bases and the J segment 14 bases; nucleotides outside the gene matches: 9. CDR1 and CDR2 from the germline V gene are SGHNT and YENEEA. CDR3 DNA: TGTGCCAGCAGCGCTCGACAGGGGGAAGTTACCTTC. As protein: CASSARQGEVTF.

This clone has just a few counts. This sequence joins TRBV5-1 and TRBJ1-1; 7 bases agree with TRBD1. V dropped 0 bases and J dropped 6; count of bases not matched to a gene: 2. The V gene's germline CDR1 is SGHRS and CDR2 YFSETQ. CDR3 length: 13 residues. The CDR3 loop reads CASSLGGTAEAFF. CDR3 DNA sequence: TGCGCCAGCAGCTTGGGCGGGACAGCTGAAGCTTTCTTT.

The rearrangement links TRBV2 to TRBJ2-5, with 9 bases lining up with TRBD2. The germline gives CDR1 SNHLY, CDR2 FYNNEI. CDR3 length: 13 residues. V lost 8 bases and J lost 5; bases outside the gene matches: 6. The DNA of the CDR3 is TGTGCCAGCGCGGGGGGGCCTTGGGAGACCCAGTACTTC. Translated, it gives CASAGGPWETQYF.

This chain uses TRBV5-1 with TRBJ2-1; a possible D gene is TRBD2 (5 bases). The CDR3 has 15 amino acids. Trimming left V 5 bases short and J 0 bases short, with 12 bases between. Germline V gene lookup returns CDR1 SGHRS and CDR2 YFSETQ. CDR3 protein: CASRLGGSSYNEQFF. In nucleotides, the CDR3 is TGCGCCAGCAGACTCGGAGGCAGCTCCTACAATGAGCAGTTCTTC.

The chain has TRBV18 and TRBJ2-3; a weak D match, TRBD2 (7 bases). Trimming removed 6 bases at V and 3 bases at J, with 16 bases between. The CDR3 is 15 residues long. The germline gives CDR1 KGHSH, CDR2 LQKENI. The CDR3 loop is CASSGGAGATDTQYF. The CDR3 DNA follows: TGTGCCAGCTCGGGGGGGGCCGGGGCGACAGATACGCAGTATTTT.

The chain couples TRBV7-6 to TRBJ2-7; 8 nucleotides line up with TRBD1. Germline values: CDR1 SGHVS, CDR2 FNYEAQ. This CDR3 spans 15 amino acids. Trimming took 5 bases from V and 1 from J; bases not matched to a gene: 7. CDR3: CASSPRTGFSYEQYF. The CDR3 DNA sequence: TGTGCCAGCAGCCCCCGGACAGGGTTTTCCTACGAGCAGTACTTC.

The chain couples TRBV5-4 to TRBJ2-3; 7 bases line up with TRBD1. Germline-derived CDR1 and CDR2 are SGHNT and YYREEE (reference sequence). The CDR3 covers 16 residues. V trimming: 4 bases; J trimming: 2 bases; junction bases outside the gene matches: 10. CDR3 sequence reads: CASSGRDSPTTDTQYF. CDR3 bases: TGTGCCAGCAGCGGACGGGACAGTCCAACCACAGATACGCAGTATTTT. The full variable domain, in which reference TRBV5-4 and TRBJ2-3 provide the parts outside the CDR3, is ETGVTQSPTHLIKTRGQQVTLRCSSQSGHNTVSWYQQALGQGPQFIFQYYREEENGRGNFPPRFSGLQFPNYSSELNVNALELDDSALYLCASSGRDSPTTDTQYFGPGTRLTVL.

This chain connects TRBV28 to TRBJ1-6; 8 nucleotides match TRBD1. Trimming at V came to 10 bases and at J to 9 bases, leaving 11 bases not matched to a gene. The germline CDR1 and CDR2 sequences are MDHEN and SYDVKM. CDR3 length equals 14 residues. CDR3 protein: CATQGDRGLSPLHF. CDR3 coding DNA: TGTGCCACCCAAGGCGACAGGGGCCTTTCACCCCTCCACTTT.

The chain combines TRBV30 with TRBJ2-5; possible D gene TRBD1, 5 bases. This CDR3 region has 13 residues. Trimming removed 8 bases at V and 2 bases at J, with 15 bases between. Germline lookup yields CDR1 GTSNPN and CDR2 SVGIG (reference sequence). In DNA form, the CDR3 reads TGTGCCCTGGCGTCCAGGGCGCAAGAGACCCAGTACTTC. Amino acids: CALASRAQETQYF. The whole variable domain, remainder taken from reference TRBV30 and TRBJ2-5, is SQTIHQWPATLVQPVGSPLSLECTVEGTSNPNLYWYRQAAGRGLQLLFYSVGIGQISSEVPQNLSASRPQDRQFILSSKKLLLSDSGFYLCALASRAQETQYFGPGTRLLVL.

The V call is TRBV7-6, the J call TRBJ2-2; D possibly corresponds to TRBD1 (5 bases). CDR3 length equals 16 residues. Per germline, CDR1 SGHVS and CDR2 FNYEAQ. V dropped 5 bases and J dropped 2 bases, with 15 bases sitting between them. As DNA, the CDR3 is TGTGCCAGCAGCCCCACCCTACAGGCCAACACCGGGGAGCTGTTTTTT. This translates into CASSPTLQANTGELFF.

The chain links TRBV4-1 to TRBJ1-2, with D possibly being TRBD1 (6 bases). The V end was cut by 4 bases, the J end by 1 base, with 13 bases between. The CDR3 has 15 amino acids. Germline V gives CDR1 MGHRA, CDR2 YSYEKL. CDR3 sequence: CASSPLQGVNYGYTF. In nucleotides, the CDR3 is TGCGCCAGCAGCCCCCTACAGGGTGTTAACTATGGCTACACCTTC.

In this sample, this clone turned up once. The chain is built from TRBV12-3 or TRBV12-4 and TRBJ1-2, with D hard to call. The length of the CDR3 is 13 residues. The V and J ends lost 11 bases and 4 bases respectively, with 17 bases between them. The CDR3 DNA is TGTGCCGGAGGTATGCAGCAGATCTATGGCTACACCTTC. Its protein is CAGGMQQIYGYTF.

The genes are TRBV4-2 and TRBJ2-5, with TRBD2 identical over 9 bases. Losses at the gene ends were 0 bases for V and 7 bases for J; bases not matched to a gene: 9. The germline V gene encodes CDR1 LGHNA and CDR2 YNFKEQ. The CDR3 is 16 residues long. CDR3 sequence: CASSQEGAGGSGTQYF. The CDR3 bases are TGTGCCAGCAGCCAAGAAGGCGCGGGGGGGTCGGGGACCCAGTACTTC.

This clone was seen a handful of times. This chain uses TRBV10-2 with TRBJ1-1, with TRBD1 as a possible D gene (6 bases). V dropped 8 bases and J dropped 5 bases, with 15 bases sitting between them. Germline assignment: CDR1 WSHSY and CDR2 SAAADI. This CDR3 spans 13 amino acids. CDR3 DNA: TGCGCCAGCCTAACAGGGTTAGGGACTGAAGCTTTCTTT. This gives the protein CASLTGLGTEAFF.

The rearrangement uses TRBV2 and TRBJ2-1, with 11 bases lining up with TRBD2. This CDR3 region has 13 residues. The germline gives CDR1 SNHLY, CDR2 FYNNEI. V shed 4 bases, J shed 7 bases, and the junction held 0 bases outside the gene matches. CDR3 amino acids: CASSGTSGNEQFF. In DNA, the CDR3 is TGTGCCAGCAGTGGGACTAGCGGGAATGAGCAGTTCTTC.

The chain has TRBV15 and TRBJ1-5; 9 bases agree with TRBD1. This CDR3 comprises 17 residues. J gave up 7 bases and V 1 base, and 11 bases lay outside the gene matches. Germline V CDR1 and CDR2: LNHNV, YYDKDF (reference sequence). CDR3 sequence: CATSRANRDRAGQPQHF. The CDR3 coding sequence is TGTGCCACCAGCAGAGCCAACCGGGACAGGGCCGGGCAGCCCCAGCATTTT.

The CDR3 region has the DNA TGTGCCAGCAGCTTAGAGCGCGACAGCGACTATGGCTACACCTTC. It specifies CASSLERDSDYGYTF. The chain recombines TRBV7-2 with TRBJ1-2, with D perhaps matching TRBD1 (5 bases). Trimming shortened V by 1 base and J by 3 bases, and 12 bases separated the two germline ends. Looked up from germline, CDR1 is SGHTA and CDR2 is FQGNSA. There are 15 residues in the CDR3.

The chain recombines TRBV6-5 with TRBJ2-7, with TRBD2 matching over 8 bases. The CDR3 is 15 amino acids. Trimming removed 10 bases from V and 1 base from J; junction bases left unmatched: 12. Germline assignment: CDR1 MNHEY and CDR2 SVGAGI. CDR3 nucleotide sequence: TGTGCCACCACTCTTATCCCGGGGGGGTCCTACGAGCAGTACGTC. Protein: CATTLIPGGSYEQYV.

The chain's CDR3 is CASSGPVDRGRREKLFF. The CDR3 nucleotides are TGTGCCAGCAGTGGGCCCGTCGACAGGGGGCGGCGGGAAAAACTGTTTTTT. The chain joins TRBV6-1 to TRBJ1-4; 10 bases are shared with TRBD1. The CDR3 runs 17 residues. Germline V CDR1 and CDR2: MNHNS, SASEGT. Trimming cost V 4 bases and J 8 bases; bases outside gene matches: 13.

The CDR3 loop reads CASSPGTGAKGETQYF. CDR3 sequence (DNA): TGTGCCAGCAGTCCCGGGACAGGGGCTAAGGGGGAGACCCAGTACTTC. The chain couples TRBV28 to TRBJ2-5, with 10 positions matching TRBD1. This CDR3 comprises 16 residues. From germline, CDR1 is MDHEN and CDR2 SYDVKM. The V segment lost 5 bases and the J segment 5 bases; nucleotides outside the gene matches: 11. The full variable domain, rest sourced from reference TRBV28 and TRBJ2-5, is DVKVTQSSRYLVKRTGEKVFLECVQDMDHENMFWYRQDPGLGLRLIYFSYDVKMKEKGDIPEGYSVSREKKERFSLILESASTNQTSMYLCASSPGTGAKGETQYFGPGTRLLVL.

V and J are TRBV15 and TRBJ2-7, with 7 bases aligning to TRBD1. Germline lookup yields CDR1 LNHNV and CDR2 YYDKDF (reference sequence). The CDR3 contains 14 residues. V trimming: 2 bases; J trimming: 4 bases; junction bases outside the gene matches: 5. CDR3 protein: CATSRPGGRYEQYV. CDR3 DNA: TGTGCCACCAGCAGACCAGGGGGTCGGTACGAGCAGTACGTC.

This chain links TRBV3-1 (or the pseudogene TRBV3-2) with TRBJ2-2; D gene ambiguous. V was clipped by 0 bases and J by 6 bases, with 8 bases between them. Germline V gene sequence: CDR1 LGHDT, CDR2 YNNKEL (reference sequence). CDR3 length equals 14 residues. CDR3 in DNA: TGTGCCAGCAGCCAAGATCTTGTATCCGGGGAGCTGTTTTTT. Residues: CASSQDLVSGELFF.